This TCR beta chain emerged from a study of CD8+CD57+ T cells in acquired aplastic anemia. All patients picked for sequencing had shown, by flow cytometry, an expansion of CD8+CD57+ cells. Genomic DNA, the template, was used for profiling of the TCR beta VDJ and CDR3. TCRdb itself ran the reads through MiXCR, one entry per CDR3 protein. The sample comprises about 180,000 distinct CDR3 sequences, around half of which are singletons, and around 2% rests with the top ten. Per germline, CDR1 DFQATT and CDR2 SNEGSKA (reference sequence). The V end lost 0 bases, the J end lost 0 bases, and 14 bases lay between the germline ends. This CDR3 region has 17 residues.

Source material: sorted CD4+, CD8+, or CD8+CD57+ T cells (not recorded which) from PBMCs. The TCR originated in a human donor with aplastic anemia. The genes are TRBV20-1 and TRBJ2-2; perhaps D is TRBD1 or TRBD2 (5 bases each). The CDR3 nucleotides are TGCAGTGCTAGAGATCTACGTGGGACCACGAACACCGGGGAGCTGTTTTTT. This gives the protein CSARDLRGTTNTGELFF.